This T cell receptor (beta chain) emerged from a study of early T cells in non-severe SARS-CoV-2 infection. Looking at the study overall: Sequenced bulk RNA came from whole blood that was unsorted, and chains were unpaired.

With 8 bases removed from V and 0 bases from J, the gap between germline ends came to 10 bases. The germline V gene encodes CDR1 SEHNR and CDR2 FQNEAQ (reference sequence). The CDR3 totals 14 residues. Overall study findings and caveats: Database matching using VDJdb favored anti-spike CD8 responses, with private and CD4 specificities left missing.

This clonotype was detected ten times or more. No antigen is known for it. Individual cDNA molecules received unique molecular identifiers. Each CDR3 protein is one row after TCRdb ran MiXCR on the 5' RACE reads. Of under 50,000 distinct CDR3 sequences listed, about 4.2% are singletons. The sample comprised whole blood. The clonotype was recovered from an adult who was a healthcare worker with PCR-confirmed SARS-CoV-2 infection or an uninfected control (not recorded which). This rearrangement joins TRBV7-9 to TRBJ2-2, with a possible D match to TRBD2 (6 bases). The chain's CDR3 is CASEPGANTGELFF. In DNA form, the CDR3 reads TGTGCCAGCGAACCGGGAGCGAACACCGGGGAGCTGTTTTTT.